A selection of T cell receptor beta chains follows, all from one sample in a study of beta chain features in type 1 diabetes. Profiled with immunoSEQ multiplex PCR; TCRdb holds only in-frame clones, not every one. The table records roughly 700,000 clones, 13% of them present only once. Sequencing was done on a sample of naive CD4+ T cells from blood. The origin of the receptors is a man between 18 and 35 years old with type 1 diabetes. Both conserved end residues are trimmed from each CDR3. Fields, in order: J gene, V gene, D gene, CDR3 protein. D genes are given only for firm matches.

j_gene: TRBJ2-3
v_gene: TRBV27
d_gene: TRBD1
CDR3aa: ASSAPDRGTDTQY

j_gene: TRBJ2-1
v_gene: TRBV30
d_gene: NA
CDR3aa: AWSVGSQNLYEQF

j_gene: TRBJ1-1
v_gene: TRBV5-6
d_gene: NA
CDR3aa: ASSFTIYTEAF

j_gene: TRBJ2-1
v_gene: TRBV10-3
d_gene: TRBD2
CDR3aa: AITPSLAGGAYNEQF

j_gene: TRBJ1-2
v_gene: TRBV5-1
d_gene: TRBD1
CDR3aa: ASSFGDSGGYT

j_gene: TRBJ1-5
v_gene: TRBV30
d_gene: NA
CDR3aa: AWSIGADQPQH

j_gene: TRBJ1-4
v_gene: TRBV9
d_gene: NA
CDR3aa: ASSIQGAPSEKLF

j_gene: TRBJ2-1
v_gene: TRBV9
d_gene: TRBD2
CDR3aa: ASSVAWASGGVYNEQF

j_gene: TRBJ1-4
v_gene: TRBV9
d_gene: TRBD1
CDR3aa: ASSVGGTGYGKLF

j_gene: TRBJ1-2
v_gene: TRBV30
d_gene: NA
CDR3aa: AWRLGGADGYT

j_gene: TRBJ2-7
v_gene: TRBV10-3
d_gene: TRBD1
CDR3aa: AISERGQGEQY

j_gene: TRBJ1-1
v_gene: TRBV11-1
d_gene: TRBD1
CDR3aa: ASSSGQGPPEAF

j_gene: TRBJ1-1
v_gene: TRBV5-1
d_gene: NA
CDR3aa: ASSGDPNTEAF

j_gene: TRBJ2-2
v_gene: TRBV10-3
d_gene: NA
CDR3aa: AISGQDMNTGELF

j_gene: TRBJ1-1
v_gene: TRBV5-1
d_gene: TRBD1
CDR3aa: ASSSDRVPTEAF

j_gene: TRBJ1-6
v_gene: TRBV29-1
d_gene: NA
CDR3aa: SVGSGDNSPLH

j_gene: TRBJ2-5
v_gene: TRBV2
d_gene: NA
CDR3aa: ASTLNENQETQY

j_gene: TRBJ1-2
v_gene: TRBV30
d_gene: TRBD1
CDR3aa: AWSKGTDRVYGYT

j_gene: TRBJ2-1
v_gene: TRBV6-1
d_gene: NA
CDR3aa: ASSEGDRQF

j_gene: TRBJ2-1
v_gene: TRBV6-4
d_gene: TRBD1
CDR3aa: ASSRTGRDNEQF

j_gene: TRBJ1-1
v_gene: TRBV5-6
d_gene: TRBD1
CDR3aa: ASSWGQGAGAEAF

j_gene: TRBJ1-1
v_gene: TRBV10-2
d_gene: NA
CDR3aa: ASSGTDKTEAF

j_gene: TRBJ2-7
v_gene: TRBV27
d_gene: NA
CDR3aa: ASSFSRVRGTYEQY